The next 11 T cell receptor beta chains were all read from a single sample in a study of blood T cell repertoires in COVID-19. The protocol was immunoSEQ multiplex PCR, while the TCRdb copy is restricted to in-frame clones and leaves out a portion. This table has 250,000 or so clones, approximately 89% appearing once. Sequenced input: peripheral blood. The origin of the receptors is a woman aged 35 to 49 who had recovered from COVID-19.

This rearrangement joins TRBV4-2 to TRBJ2-5, with 7 nucleotides matching TRBD2. The germline V gene encodes CDR1 LGHNA and CDR2 YNFKEQ. This CDR3 region has 13 residues. V was pared by 3 bases and J by 10 bases, with 8 bases of the junction left unmatched. Written as DNA, the CDR3 is TGTGCCAGCAGCCAGGGGGGGTCCGCGGGCCAGTACTTC. Translation: CASSQGGSAGQYF.

V gene TRBV20-1 combines with J gene TRBJ2-3; no clear D. Germline V gene data show CDR1 as DFQATT and CDR2 as SNEGSKA (reference sequence). The V end was cut by 3 bases, the J end by 0 bases, with 10 bases between. The CDR3 length is 14 residues. CDR3 in amino acids: CSASSGLSTDTQYF. CDR3 in DNA: TGCAGTGCTAGTTCCGGGTTAAGCACAGATACGCAGTATTTT.

The rearrangement uses TRBV3-1 (or the pseudogene TRBV3-2) and TRBJ1-6; 8 nucleotides match TRBD1. This CDR3 has 14 residues. V lost 4 bases, J lost 9 bases, and 5 bases stayed unmatched. Germline CDR1 is LGHDT and CDR2 is YNNKEL (reference sequence). The CDR3 bases are TGTGCCAGCAGCCTTGGGACAGGTAGTTCACCCCTCCACTTT. It encodes CASSLGTGSSPLHF.

The genes are TRBV12-5 and TRBJ1-1, with D tentatively TRBD1 (5 bases). V lost 6 bases, J lost 7 bases, and 15 bases lay in between. In germline, CDR1 is LGHNT, CDR2 FRNRAP. This CDR3 has 13 amino acids. In DNA, the CDR3 is TGTGCTAGTGGACAAAAACCCACAGGTGAAGCTTTCTTT. Amino acids: CASGQKPTGEAFF.

The chain employs TRBV5-1 and TRBJ2-1; 7 nucleotides match TRBD1. Looked up from germline, CDR1 is SGHRS and CDR2 is YFSETQ. The CDR3 covers 14 residues. Germline trimming cut 4 bases from V and 5 bases from J; bases unmatched to any gene: 6. CDR3 residues: CASSPGQPNNEQFF. In DNA form, the CDR3 reads TGCGCCAGCAGCCCGGGACAGCCGAACAATGAGCAGTTCTTC.

The gene calls are TRBV7-9 and TRBJ1-1; TRBD1 matches at 12 bases. This CDR3 region has 15 residues. Germline-derived CDR1 and CDR2 are SEHNR and FQNEAQ (reference sequence). J gave up 11 bases and V 5 bases, and 12 bases lay outside the gene matches. CDR3 in amino acids: CASSPPGTGGVEAFF. Written as DNA, the CDR3 is TGTGCCAGCAGCCCGCCCGGGACAGGGGGCGTTGAGGCTTTCTTT.

The chain links TRBV28 to TRBJ2-7; D not certain. This CDR3 is 11 amino acids long. Germline V lookup: CDR1 MDHEN, CDR2 SYDVKM. CDR3 loop: CASPKSHNQDV. The CDR3 coding sequence is TGTGCCAGTCCGAAATCACATAATCAGGACGTC.

The CDR3 region is CASRNRDSDIEPQHF. The CDR3 DNA is TGTGCCAGCAGAAACCGGGACTCTGATATAGAGCCCCAGCATTTT. The rearrangement links TRBV6-5 to TRBJ1-5; D is possibly TRBD1 (5 bases). The V and J ends lost 6 bases and 8 bases respectively, with 20 bases between them. Germline CDR1 is MNHEY and CDR2 is SVGAGI. The CDR3 is 15 residues long.

V usage is TRBV7-6 and J usage is TRBJ2-7, with TRBD1 as a possible D gene (6 bases). CDR3 length equals 18 residues. V dropped 1 base and J dropped 0 bases, with 19 bases sitting between them. The V gene's germline CDR1 is SGHVS and CDR2 FNYEAQ. The CDR3 region is CASSLGPMAGANSYEQYF. CDR3 nucleotides: TGTGCCAGCAGCTTAGGCCCCATGGCAGGGGCCAACTCCTACGAGCAGTACTTC. Complete variable domain (other parts from reference TRBV7-6 and TRBJ2-7): GAGVSQSPRYKVTKRGQDVALRCDPISGHVSLYWYRQALGQGPEFLTYFNYEAQQDKSGLPNDRFSAERPEGSISTLTIQRTEQRDSAMYRCASSLGPMAGANSYEQYFGPGTRLTVT.

The V call is TRBV11-3, the J call TRBJ1-2, with TRBD1 identical over 10 bases. CDR3 length: 16 amino acids. The germline V gene has CDR1 SGHNT and CDR2 YENEEA. The J segment lost 3 bases and the V segment lost 1 base, leaving 5 bases of the junction unmatched. The CDR3 protein is CASSLGEGTGDYGYTF. The CDR3 DNA reads TGTGCCAGCAGCTTAGGAGAAGGGACAGGGGACTATGGCTACACCTTC.

This sequence joins TRBV6-5 and TRBJ2-7; 7 positions match TRBD1. There are 12 residues in the CDR3. The V segment lost 11 bases and the J segment 5 bases; nucleotides outside the gene matches: 9. CDR1 and CDR2 (germline): MNHEY, SVGAGI. DNA for the CDR3: TGTGCCGGGCGACAGGGAGTTCACGAGCAGTACTTC. This translates into CAGRQGVHEQYF.